Following are 4 T cell receptor beta chains from one sample sequenced in a study of blood T cell repertoires in COVID-19 (dated by TCRdb to 2020 to 2021). Library method: the immunoSEQ multiplex PCR assay. TCRdb limited this immuneACCESS table to in-frame rearrangements with V and J called. A share of clones is missing; checked studies link under half to unresolved V genes, and the rest is unexplained. The sample table contains tens of thousands of clones; only one count was recorded for roughly 86% of them. The ten largest account for approximately 7% of the sample. Sequencing input: peripheral blood. All receptors derive from a man aged 45 to 65 with active COVID-19.

The J gene is TRBJ1-4, the V gene TRBV2, with D possibly being TRBD1 (6 bases). There are 17 residues in the CDR3. Between the trimmed V and J ends, which lost 4 bases and 8 bases, there was a span of 23 bases. Germline loops: CDR1 SNHLY, CDR2 FYNNEI. In nucleotides, the CDR3 is TGTGCCAGCAGTGTCCGGTGGGGTCGGGGGGCGAAGGAAAAACTGTTTTTT. It yields the protein CASSVRWGRGAKEKLFF.

The table lists this clone with a count of one. This chain connects TRBV7-2 to TRBJ2-3; 12 nucleotides line up with TRBD2. The trim removed 2 bases at V and 6 bases at J, leaving 9 bases unmatched. The CDR3 runs 17 residues. In germline, CDR1 is SGHTA, CDR2 FQGNSA. CDR3 bases: TGTGCCAGCAGCTTAACCAAGCTAGCGGGGGGGAAGGATACGCAGTATTTT. This sequence encodes CASSLTKLAGGKDTQYF.

This sequence joins TRBV29-1 and TRBJ2-1; tentative D call: TRBD2 (6 bases). The CDR3 has 14 residues. Germline CDR1 reads SQVTM; CDR2 reads ANQGSEA. Trimming stripped 6 bases from V and 7 bases from J, with 19 bases between. The CDR3 DNA reads TGCAGCGTCGTAGCGGTCTCCCTGCCTAATGAGCAGTTCTTC. Its translation is CSVVAVSLPNEQFF.

For the CDR3, the DNA is TGTGCCAGCAGTAGGTTCACTAGTGGCGAGACCCAGTACTTC. Amino acids: CASSRFTSGETQYF. J is TRBJ2-5 and V is TRBV7-4; D may be TRBD2 (5 bases). The CDR3 sequence is 14 residues long. Trimming removed 6 bases from V and 5 bases from J, with 16 bases in between. Looked up from germline, CDR1 is SGHVT and CDR2 is SQSDAQ.